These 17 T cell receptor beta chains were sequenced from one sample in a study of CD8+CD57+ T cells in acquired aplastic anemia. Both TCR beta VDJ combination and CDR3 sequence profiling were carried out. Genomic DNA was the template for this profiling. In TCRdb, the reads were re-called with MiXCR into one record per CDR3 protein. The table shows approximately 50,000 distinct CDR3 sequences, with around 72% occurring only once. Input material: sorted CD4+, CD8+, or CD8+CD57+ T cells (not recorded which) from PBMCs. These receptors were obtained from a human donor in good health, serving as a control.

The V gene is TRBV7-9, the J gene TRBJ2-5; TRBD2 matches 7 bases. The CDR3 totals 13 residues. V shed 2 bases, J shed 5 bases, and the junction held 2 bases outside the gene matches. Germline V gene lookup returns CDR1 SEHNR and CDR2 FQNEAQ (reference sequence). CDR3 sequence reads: CASSLLAEETQYF. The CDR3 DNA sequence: TGTGCCAGCAGCTTACTAGCGGAGGAGACCCAGTACTTC.

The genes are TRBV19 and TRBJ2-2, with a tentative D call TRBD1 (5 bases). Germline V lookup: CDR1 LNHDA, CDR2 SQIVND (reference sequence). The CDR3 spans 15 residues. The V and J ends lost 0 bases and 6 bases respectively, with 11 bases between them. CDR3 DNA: TGTGCCAGTAGTATAGATAAGGGGCGGTCCGGGGAGCTGTTTTTT. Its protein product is CASSIDKGRSGELFF.

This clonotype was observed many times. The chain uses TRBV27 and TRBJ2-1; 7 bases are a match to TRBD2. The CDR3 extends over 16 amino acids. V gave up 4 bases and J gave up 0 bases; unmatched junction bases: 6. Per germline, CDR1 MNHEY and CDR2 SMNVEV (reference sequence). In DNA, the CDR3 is TGTGCCAGCAGTTCTTCTAGCGGCAGCTCCTACAATGAGCAGTTCTTC. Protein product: CASSSSSGSSYNEQFF.

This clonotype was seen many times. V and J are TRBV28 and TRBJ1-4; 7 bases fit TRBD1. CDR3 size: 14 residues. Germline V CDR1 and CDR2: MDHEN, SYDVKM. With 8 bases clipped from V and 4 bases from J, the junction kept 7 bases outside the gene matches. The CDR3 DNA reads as TGTGCCAGCGTCCGGGACAGCGTTAATGAAAAACTGTTTTTT. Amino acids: CASVRDSVNEKLFF.

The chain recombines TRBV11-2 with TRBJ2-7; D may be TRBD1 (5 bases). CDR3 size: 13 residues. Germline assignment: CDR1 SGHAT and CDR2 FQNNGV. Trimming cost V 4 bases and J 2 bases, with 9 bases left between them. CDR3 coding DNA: TGTGCCAGCAGCTCCCAAGGGGCCTACGAGCAGTACTTC. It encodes CASSSQGAYEQYF.

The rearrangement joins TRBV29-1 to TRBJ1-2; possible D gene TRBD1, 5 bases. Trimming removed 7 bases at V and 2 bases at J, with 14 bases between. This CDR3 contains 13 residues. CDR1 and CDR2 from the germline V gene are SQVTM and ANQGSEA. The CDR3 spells CSASMGPNYGYTF. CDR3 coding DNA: TGCAGCGCTTCGATGGGACCGAACTATGGCTACACCTTC.

The CDR3 reads CSASRSNQPQHF. DNA of the CDR3: TGCAGTGCTAGTCGTAGCAATCAGCCCCAGCATTTT. The chain joins TRBV20-1 to TRBJ1-5; the D is unclear. This CDR3 has 12 amino acids. Trimming cost V 3 bases and J 0 bases, with 3 bases left between them. The V gene's germline CDR1 is DFQATT and CDR2 SNEGSKA (reference sequence).

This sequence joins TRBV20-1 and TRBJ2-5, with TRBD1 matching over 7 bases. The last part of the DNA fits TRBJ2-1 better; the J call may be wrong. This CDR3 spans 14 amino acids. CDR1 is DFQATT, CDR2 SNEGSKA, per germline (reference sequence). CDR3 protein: CSAPSVRARGEQFF. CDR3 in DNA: TGCAGTGCCCCTTCGGTCAGGGCCAGGGGGGAGCAGTTCTTC.

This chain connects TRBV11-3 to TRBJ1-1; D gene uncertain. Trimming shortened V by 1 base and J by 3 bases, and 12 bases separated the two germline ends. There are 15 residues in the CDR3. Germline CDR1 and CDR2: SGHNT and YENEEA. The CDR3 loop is CASSLGGGSYTEAFF. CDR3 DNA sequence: TGTGCCAGCAGCTTAGGCGGCGGCAGTTACACTGAAGCTTTCTTT.

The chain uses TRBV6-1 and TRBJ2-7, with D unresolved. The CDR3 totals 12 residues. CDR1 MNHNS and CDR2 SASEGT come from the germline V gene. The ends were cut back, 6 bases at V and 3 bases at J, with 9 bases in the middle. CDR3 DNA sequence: TGTGCCAGCAGAGACCGGTACTACGAGCAGTACTTC. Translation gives CASRDRYYEQYF.

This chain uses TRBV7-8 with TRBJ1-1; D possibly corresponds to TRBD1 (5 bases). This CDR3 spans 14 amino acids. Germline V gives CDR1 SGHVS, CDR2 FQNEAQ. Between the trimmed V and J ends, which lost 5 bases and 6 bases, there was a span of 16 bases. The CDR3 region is CASSVRRENPEAFF. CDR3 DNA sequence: TGTGCCAGCAGCGTACGCAGGGAAAACCCTGAAGCTTTCTTT.

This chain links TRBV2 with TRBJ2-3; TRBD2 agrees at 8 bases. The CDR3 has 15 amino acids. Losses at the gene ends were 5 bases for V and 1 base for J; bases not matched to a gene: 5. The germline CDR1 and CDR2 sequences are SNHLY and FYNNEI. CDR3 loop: CASSSSGLRTDTQYF. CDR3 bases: TGTGCCAGCAGTTCTAGCGGGCTTCGCACAGATACGCAGTATTTT.

The CDR3 loop reads CASSPSVARTDTQYF. The CDR3 region has the DNA TGTGCCAGTAGCCCCTCCGTGGCCCGCACAGATACGCAGTATTTT. The chain carries TRBV19 and TRBJ2-3; D call uncertain. Deletions cut 6 bases from V and 1 base from J, with 14 bases between. The CDR3 extends over 15 amino acids. CDR1 and CDR2 (germline): LNHDA, SQIVND (reference sequence).

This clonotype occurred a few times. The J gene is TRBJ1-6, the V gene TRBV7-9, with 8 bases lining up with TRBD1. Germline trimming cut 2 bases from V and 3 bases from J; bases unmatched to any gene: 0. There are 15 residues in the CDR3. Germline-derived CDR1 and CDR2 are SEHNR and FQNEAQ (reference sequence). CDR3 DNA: TGTGCCAGCAGCTTAACAGGGGGCTATAATTCACCCCTCCACTTT. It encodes CASSLTGGYNSPLHF.

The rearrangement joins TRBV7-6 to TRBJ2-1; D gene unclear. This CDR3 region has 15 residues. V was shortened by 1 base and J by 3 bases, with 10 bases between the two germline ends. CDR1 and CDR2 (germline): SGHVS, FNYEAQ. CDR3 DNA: TGTGCCAGCAGCTTAGAGGTCTCCGGCTACAATGAGCAGTTCTTC. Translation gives CASSLEVSGYNEQFF.

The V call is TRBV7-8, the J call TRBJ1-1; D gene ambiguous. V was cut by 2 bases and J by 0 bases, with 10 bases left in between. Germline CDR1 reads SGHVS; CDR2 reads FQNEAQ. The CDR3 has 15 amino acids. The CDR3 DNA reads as TGTGCCAGCAGCTTAAGGCGTGAAATGAACACTGAAGCTTTCTTT. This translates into CASSLRREMNTEAFF.

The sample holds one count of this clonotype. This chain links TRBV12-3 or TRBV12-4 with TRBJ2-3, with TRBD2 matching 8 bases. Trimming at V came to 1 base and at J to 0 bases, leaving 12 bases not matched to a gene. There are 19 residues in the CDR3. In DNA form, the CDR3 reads TGTGCCAGCAGTTTAGTGGGAGGCGGGAGGACTACTAGCACAGATACGCAGTATTTT. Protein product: CASSLVGGGRTTSTDTQYF.